Listed here are 32 T cell receptor beta chains from one sample, sequenced in a study of shared clonotypes between healthy human individuals. Measured with immunoSEQ multiplex PCR; TCRdb has only the in-frame clones, and not every one. The sample shows about 680,000 clones, around 73% of them seen only once. Sequenced material: memory CD4+ T cells sorted from blood. The subset: CD45RA-negative fraction. All receptors derive from a woman in her thirties in good health.

As concerns this clone: Other DNA sequences in the sample encode the same CDR3. The chain recombines TRBV7-8 with TRBJ2-1; D is undetermined. V lost 0 bases and J 9 bases, leaving 3 bases between the germline ends. Germline CDR1 is SGHVS and CDR2 is FQNEAQ. There are 11 residues in the CDR3. This chain's CDR3 is CASSLASEQFF. The CDR3 nucleotides are TGTGCCAGCAGCTTAGCCTCTGAGCAGTTCTTC.

The genes are TRBV6-5 and TRBJ2-3; no definite D call. Germline V lookup: CDR1 MNHEY, CDR2 SVGAGI. This CDR3 region has 10 residues. V lost 6 bases and J 8 bases, leaving 6 bases between the germline ends. DNA for the CDR3: TGTGCCAGCAGGTGGGGTACGCAGTATTTT. Encoded protein: CASRWGTQYF.

The chain has TRBV5-1 and TRBJ2-6, with D unclear. The CDR3 contains 15 residues. V was pared by 0 bases and J by 3 bases, with 7 bases between. Germline lookup yields CDR1 SGHRS and CDR2 YFSETQ. Written as DNA, the CDR3 is TGCGCCAGCAGCTTGGGCTGGGGTGGGGCCAACGTCCTGACTTTC. Translation gives CASSLGWGGANVLTF. Supplemented by reference TRBV5-1 and TRBJ2-6, the full variable domain reads KAGVTQTPRYLIKTRGQQVTLSCSPISGHRSVSWYQQTPGQGLQFLFEYFSETQRNKGNFPGRFSGRQFSNSRSEMNVSTLELGDSALYLCASSLGWGGANVLTFGAGSRLTVL.

The rearrangement joins TRBV7-6 to TRBJ2-2, with 8 bases matching TRBD1. Germline V gives CDR1 SGHVS, CDR2 FNYEAQ. J lost 4 bases, V lost 5 bases, and 6 bases had no gene match. CDR3 length: 15 residues. The DNA for the CDR3 is TGTGCCAGCAGCCCATACACAGGGGGCACCGGGGAGCTGTTTTTT. Encoded protein: CASSPYTGGTGELFF. Together with reference TRBV7-6 and TRBJ2-2, the CDR3 gives the full variable domain: GAGVSQSPRYKVTKRGQDVALRCDPISGHVSLYWYRQALGQGPEFLTYFNYEAQQDKSGLPNDRFSAERPEGSISTLTIQRTEQRDSAMYRCASSPYTGGTGELFFGEGSRLTVL.

This clone was counted only a few times. V gene TRBV5-4 combines with J gene TRBJ1-2; a possible D gene is TRBD1 (5 bases). This CDR3 region has 13 residues. Deletions cut 4 bases from V and 8 bases from J, with 15 bases between. The germline gives CDR1 SGHNT, CDR2 YYREEE (reference sequence). This CDR3 is CASSDFRVGGYTF. The CDR3 DNA reads as TGTGCCAGCAGCGACTTCAGGGTAGGGGGCTACACCTTC.

The chain has TRBV7-9 and TRBJ1-2; D is undetermined. The CDR3 is 16 amino acids. Germline V gene sequence: CDR1 SEHNR, CDR2 FQNEAQ (reference sequence). Between the trimmed V and J ends, which lost 4 bases and 0 bases, there was a span of 15 bases. CDR3 in DNA: TGTGCCAGCAGCTACGAATCCGGCAGGTCTAACTATGGCTACACCTTC. Protein: CASSYESGRSNYGYTF.

This clone has ten or more counts. At one boundary the junction diverges from the germline segment, which might be a read error. The V call is TRBV10-1, the J call TRBJ2-7; 9 nucleotides align to TRBD1. The CDR3 sequence is 13 residues long. Per germline, CDR1 WNHNN and CDR2 SYGVQD (reference sequence). The CDR3 nucleotides read TGCGCCACCAGTCCTCGGGACAGGGCCGAGCAGTACTTC. Translated: CATSPRDRAEQYF.

V is TRBV6-1 and J is TRBJ2-2; 10 positions agree with TRBD2. Germline loops: CDR1 MNHNS, CDR2 SASEGT. The ends lost 6 bases at V and 2 bases at J; junction bases unmatched: 3. The CDR3 loop spans 15 amino acids. This CDR3 reads CASSWTSGNTGELFF. The CDR3, as DNA: TGTGCCAGCAGCTGGACTAGCGGCAACACCGGGGAGCTGTTTTTT.

CDR3 nucleotide sequence: TGTGCCAGTAGTAGGAGCGGGAGGTCCTCTGAGTGGAACATTCAGTACTTC. Translation gives CASSRSGRSSEWNIQYF. The chain uses TRBV19 and TRBJ2-4; 9 nucleotides line up with TRBD2. With 4 bases clipped from V and 7 bases from J, the junction kept 14 bases outside the gene matches. CDR3 length equals 17 residues. Germline CDR1 and CDR2: LNHDA and SQIVND (reference sequence). Looking up the rest from reference TRBV19 and TRBJ2-4 gives the full variable domain: DGGITQSPKYLFRKEGQNVTLSCEQNLNHDAMYWYRQDPGQGLRLIYYSQIVNDFQKGDIAEGYSVSREKKESFPLTVTSAQKNPTAFYLCASSRSGRSSEWNIQYFGAGTRLSVL.

The chain is built from TRBV19 and TRBJ2-7; 8 bases fit TRBD1. Germline trimming cut 7 bases from V and 6 bases from J; bases unmatched to any gene: 11. This CDR3 is 14 amino acids long. CDR1 and CDR2 from the germline V gene are LNHDA and SQIVND (reference sequence). As DNA, the CDR3 is TGTGCCAGTATGGCCCTCGGACAGGGCGGCGAGCAGTACTTC. Protein sequence: CASMALGQGGEQYF.

The gene calls are TRBV10-3 and TRBJ1-1; D remains unclear. Deletions cut 2 bases from V and 7 bases from J, with 5 bases between. Germline lookup yields CDR1 ENHRY and CDR2 SYGVKD. The CDR3 length is 11 residues. As DNA, the CDR3 is TGTGCCATCAGTGAGCGAGATGAAGCTTTCTTT. Translating gives CAISERDEAFF.

In its sample, this clone was seen many times. The sample carries other DNA sequences with the same CDR3. The V gene is TRBV9, the J gene TRBJ2-1; 8 bases agree with TRBD2. Trimming took 0 bases from V and 3 from J; bases not matched to a gene: 2. CDR3 length: 15 residues. Germline loops: CDR1 SGDLS, CDR2 YYNGEE. CDR3 sequence reads: CASSVGLAGYNEQFF. The CDR3 coding sequence is TGTGCCAGCAGCGTAGGGCTAGCGGGCTACAATGAGCAGTTCTTC.

The chain joins TRBV4-1 to TRBJ1-5; a weak D match, TRBD1 (6 bases). The CDR3 consists of 13 residues. Per the germline V gene, CDR1 is MGHRA and CDR2 is YSYEKL. With 4 bases removed from V and 8 bases from J, the gap between germline ends came to 12 bases. Here the CDR3 DNA reads TGCGCCAGCAGCCGAGCAGGGGCAGAGCCCCAGCATTTT. Translating gives CASSRAGAEPQHF.

V usage is TRBV7-9 and J usage is TRBJ2-7; D might be TRBD1 (6 bases). V was shortened by 5 bases and J by 6 bases, with 17 bases between the two germline ends. The CDR3 loop spans 14 amino acids. Germline V CDR1 and CDR2: SEHNR, FQNEAQ (reference sequence). The CDR3 reads CASSDPLGGGEQYF. CDR3 DNA sequence: TGTGCCAGCAGCGACCCGTTAGGGGGTGGCGAGCAGTACTTC.

This sequence joins TRBV7-9 and TRBJ2-7; 11 bases agree with TRBD2. The trim removed 5 bases at V and 6 bases at J, leaving 9 bases unmatched. CDR1 and CDR2 (germline): SEHNR, FQNEAQ (reference sequence). This CDR3 has 15 amino acids. The CDR3 DNA reads TGTGCCAGCAGCCAAGGACTAGCGGGTCTGTCCGAGCAGTACTTC. Translated, it gives CASSQGLAGLSEQYF.

V and J are TRBV10-3 and TRBJ2-3, with 8 bases lining up with TRBD2. The ends lost 0 bases at V and 1 base at J; junction bases unmatched: 0. Per the germline V gene, CDR1 is ENHRY and CDR2 is SYGVKD. The CDR3 sequence is 15 residues long. Here the CDR3 reads CAISESTSGTDTQYF. The CDR3 DNA reads as TGTGCCATCAGTGAGTCGACTAGCGGCACAGATACGCAGTATTTT.

This clone was picked up a small number of times. This sequence joins TRBV25-1 and TRBJ2-7; possibly TRBD2 for D (6 bases). Looked up from germline, CDR1 is MGHDK and CDR2 is SYGVNS. With 3 bases removed from V and 2 bases from J, the gap between germline ends came to 8 bases. The CDR3 totals 13 residues. CDR3 nucleotide sequence: TGTGCCAGCAGTGAGCCTAGCGCCTACGAGCAGTACTTC. Translation: CASSEPSAYEQYF.

The chain has TRBV14 and TRBJ1-5; D not resolved. V dropped 2 bases and J dropped 5 bases, with 10 bases sitting between them. CDR1 and CDR2 from the germline V gene are SGHDN and FVKESK. This CDR3 is built from 14 residues. CDR3: CASSQIPQHQPQHF. The CDR3 DNA follows: TGTGCCAGCAGCCAAATCCCGCAGCATCAGCCCCAGCATTTT.

This clone was recorded at least ten times. The V and J genes are TRBV7-9 and TRBJ2-1, with D unclear. The CDR3 has 12 amino acids. CDR1 is SEHNR, CDR2 FQNEAQ, per germline (reference sequence). V shed 1 base and J shed 3 bases, with 1 base lying between them. The CDR3 protein is CASSLDYNEQFF. CDR3 sequence (DNA): TGTGCCAGCAGCTTAGACTACAATGAGCAGTTCTTC.

The chain links TRBV28 to TRBJ2-2; D remains unclear. The V gene lost 5 bases and the J gene lost 6 bases, with 16 bases spanning the gap. The CDR3 contains 15 residues. Germline assignment: CDR1 MDHEN and CDR2 SYDVKM. The CDR3 sequence: CASSMAPRDAGELFF. The CDR3 coding sequence is TGTGCCAGCAGTATGGCCCCTCGAGACGCCGGGGAGCTGTTTTTT. The whole variable domain, remainder taken from reference TRBV28 and TRBJ2-2, is DVKVTQSSRYLVKRTGEKVFLECVQDMDHENMFWYRQDPGLGLRLIYFSYDVKMKEKGDIPEGYSVSREKKERFSLILESASTNQTSMYLCASSMAPRDAGELFFGEGSRLTVL.

The chain uses TRBV10-2 and TRBJ2-7, with D perhaps TRBD1 (5 bases). This CDR3 spans 15 amino acids. Trimming removed 2 bases from V and 5 bases from J, with 16 bases in between. Looked up from germline, CDR1 is WSHSY and CDR2 is SAAADI. The CDR3, as DNA: TGCGCCAGCAGTGAGCAGTCCAGGGCGATGAACGAGCAGTACTTC. Translation: CASSEQSRAMNEQYF.

The gene calls are TRBV5-5 and TRBJ1-2; the match to TRBD1 covers 7 bases. J gave up 5 bases and V 1 base, and 8 bases lay outside the gene matches. Germline V CDR1 and CDR2: SGHKS, YYEKEE (reference sequence). The CDR3 is made up of 15 amino acids. The CDR3 DNA reads TGTGCCAGCAGCTTGTCTCCAGGGGGGAGGTATGGCTACACCTTC. This translates into CASSLSPGGRYGYTF.

The CDR3 DNA follows: TGCAGCGTTGCCCCGACAGCCCAAGAGACCCAGTACTTC. This codes for CSVAPTAQETQYF. V is TRBV29-1 and J is TRBJ2-5, with a tentative D call TRBD1 (5 bases). Germline CDR1 SQVTM, CDR2 ANQGSEA. The CDR3 covers 13 residues. V lost 4 bases to trimming and J lost 1 base, with 10 bases between them. The full variable domain, completed using reference TRBV29-1 and TRBJ2-5, is SAVISQKPSRDICQRGTSLTIQCQVDSQVTMMFWYRQQPGQSLTLIATANQGSEATYESGFVIDKFPISRPNLTFSTLTVSNMSPEDSSIYLCSVAPTAQETQYFGPGTRLLVL.

V usage is TRBV28 and J usage is TRBJ1-1, with 11 bases lining up with TRBD1. This CDR3 has 16 residues. From germline, CDR1 is MDHEN and CDR2 SYDVKM. Losses at the gene ends were 3 bases for V and 5 bases for J; bases not matched to a gene: 8. CDR3 sequence: CASSFRGTGGRTEAFF. DNA of the CDR3: TGTGCCAGCAGTTTTAGAGGGACAGGGGGTAGAACTGAAGCTTTCTTT.

This clone has at least ten counts. Mismatch with germline at one junction end may stem from a read error. J is TRBJ1-5 and V is TRBV28, with 10 positions matching TRBD1. Germline CDR1 MDHEN, CDR2 SYDVKM. The CDR3 is made up of 17 amino acids. The CDR3 DNA sequence: TGTGCCAGCAGTCTATGGGACAGGGGATATAGCAATCAGCCCCAGCATTTT. Encoded protein: CASSLWDRGYSNQPQHF. The full variable domain, its missing parts supplied by reference TRBV28 and TRBJ1-5, is DVKVTQSSRYLVKRTGEKVFLECVQDMDHENMFWYRQDPGLGLRLIYFSYDVKMKEKGDIPEGYSVSREKKERFSLILESASTNQTSMYLCASSLWDRGYSNQPQHFGDGTRLSIL.

V usage is TRBV18 and J usage is TRBJ2-5, with D unclear. Trimming removed 3 bases from V and 2 bases from J, with 7 bases in between. Germline assignment: CDR1 KGHSH and CDR2 LQKENI. The CDR3 loop spans 13 amino acids. CDR3 in DNA: TGTGCCAGCTCACCTCCCGTTCAAGAGACCCAGTACTTC. Translation: CASSPPVQETQYF.

This clone was detected only once. The rearrangement uses TRBV7-8 and TRBJ2-4; the D is unclear. V lost 4 bases to trimming and J lost 2 bases, with 12 bases between them. Germline V gives CDR1 SGHVS, CDR2 FQNEAQ. This CDR3 has 15 amino acids. The CDR3 sequence is CASSSITGPKNIQYF. The CDR3 DNA follows: TGTGCCAGCAGCTCCATCACCGGGCCCAAAAACATTCAGTACTTC.

This sequence joins TRBV5-4 and TRBJ1-2; tentatively, D is TRBD1 (6 bases). The CDR3 consists of 15 residues. Trimming removed 3 bases from V and 3 bases from J, with 15 bases in between. Germline CDR1 is SGHNT and CDR2 is YYREEE (reference sequence). The CDR3 region has the DNA TGTGCCAGCAGCTCGCAACAGGGCGGGGACTATGGCTACACCTTC. It translates to CASSSQQGGDYGYTF.

In this sample, this clone turned up many times. The rearrangement uses TRBV30 and TRBJ2-6, with no clear D. Trimming stripped 2 bases from V and 4 bases from J, with 6 bases between. The CDR3 has 13 amino acids. Germline loops: CDR1 GTSNPN, CDR2 SVGIG (reference sequence). The CDR3 DNA reads as TGTGCCTGGAGTAGCGTGGGGGCCAACGTCCTGACTTTC. It is translated as CAWSSVGANVLTF.

A single count supports this clone. The CDR3 DNA sequence: TGTGCCTGGAGTAACCGGGCCCAAGCTAACTATGGCTACACCTTC. The encoded protein is CAWSNRAQANYGYTF. V is TRBV30 and J is TRBJ1-2; D uncertain. Trimming removed 2 bases at V and 0 bases at J, with 13 bases between. Germline-derived CDR1 and CDR2 are GTSNPN and SVGIG (reference sequence). The CDR3 runs to 15 residues.

This clone has only one observation. This chain connects TRBV27 to TRBJ1-2; D remains ambiguous. The CDR3 has 15 amino acids. V lost 2 bases to trimming and J lost 6 bases, with 16 bases between them. CDR1 is MNHEY and CDR2 is SMNVEV in the germline V gene (reference sequence). CDR3 protein: CASSLTAWTANGYTF. The CDR3 nucleotides read TGTGCCAGCAGTTTAACCGCGTGGACGGCCAATGGCTACACCTTC.

The chain is built from TRBV30 and TRBJ1-4; TRBD1 aligns across 12 bases. The ends lost 2 bases at V and 7 bases at J; junction bases unmatched: 2. The CDR3 runs to 14 residues. CDR1 and CDR2 (germline): GTSNPN, SVGIG (reference sequence). CDR3 residues: CAWSSGQGAEKLFF. The CDR3 DNA follows: TGTGCCTGGAGTTCGGGACAGGGGGCTGAAAAACTGTTTTTT.